The 28 T cell receptor beta chains reported below all come from one sample, sequenced in a study of blood T cell repertoires in COVID-19. Only in-frame clones appear in the TCRdb table, and some are missing; sequencing was by immunoSEQ multiplex PCR. The profile shows 95,000 to 150,000 clones, 75% to 90% of them singletons. Source material: peripheral blood. These receptors were obtained from a man in his sixties or seventies with active or convalescent COVID-19.

The genes are TRBV7-2 and TRBJ1-4; D unresolved. Trimming removed 2 bases at V and 8 bases at J, with 15 bases between. Germline V gene lookup returns CDR1 SGHTA and CDR2 FQGNSA. The CDR3 consists of 15 residues. The CDR3 DNA is TGTGCCAGCAGCTTATCCCCCACACTGGGCGAAAAACTGTTTTTT. Its protein is CASSLSPTLGEKLFF.

The chain has TRBV27 and TRBJ1-1; 7 nucleotides agree with TRBD1. V shed 6 bases and J 6 bases; nucleotides not matched to a gene: 19. Per germline, CDR1 MNHEY and CDR2 SMNVEV (reference sequence). The CDR3 has 17 amino acids. This chain's CDR3 is CASRYTGAQRSLAEAFF. The CDR3 coding sequence is TGTGCCAGCAGGTACACAGGGGCCCAAAGGAGTTTGGCTGAAGCTTTCTTT.

The rearrangement links TRBV13 to TRBJ1-4; tentatively, D is TRBD1 (6 bases). Germline V CDR1 and CDR2: PRHDT, FYEKMQ (reference sequence). V dropped 7 bases and J dropped 6 bases, with 15 bases sitting between them. The CDR3 is 14 residues long. CDR3 nucleotide sequence: TGTGCCAGCAACCAGGGGCTTGAAGATGAAAAACTGTTTTTT. Residues: CASNQGLEDEKLFF.

The chain couples TRBV28 to TRBJ2-7, with 14 bases identical to TRBD2. The CDR3 is 18 amino acids. V dropped 6 bases and J dropped 5; count of bases not matched to a gene: 15. Germline V gene data show CDR1 as MDHEN and CDR2 as SYDVKM. CDR3: CASRATGPGTSGSHEQYF. The CDR3 DNA follows: TGTGCCAGCAGAGCGACAGGCCCCGGGACTAGCGGGAGCCACGAGCAGTACTTC.

This clone turned up a few times. The chain employs TRBV27 and TRBJ2-7, with D unresolved. The V end lost 5 bases, the J end lost 7 bases, and 18 bases lay between the germline ends. The CDR3 runs to 14 residues. CDR1 MNHEY and CDR2 SMNVEV come from the germline V gene (reference sequence). For the CDR3, the DNA is TGTGCCAGCAGTCTCGGAGTTCCTATTTTTGAGCAGTACTTC. It translates to CASSLGVPIFEQYF.

The J gene is TRBJ1-2, the V gene TRBV3-1 (or the pseudogene TRBV3-2); TRBD1 might be the D (5 bases). V was cut by 1 base and J by 7 bases, with 13 bases left in between. The germline CDR1 and CDR2 sequences are LGHDT and YNNKEL (reference sequence). This CDR3 region has 14 residues. The CDR3 DNA sequence: TGTGCCAGCAGCCAAGGTGCCGGGGGAGCTGGCTACACCTTC. Its protein product is CASSQGAGGAGYTF.

The chain has TRBV2 and TRBJ2-1, with 7 bases fitting TRBD1. CDR1 SNHLY and CDR2 FYNNEI come from the germline V gene. V lost 6 bases to trimming and J lost 0 bases; unmatched junction nucleotides: 5. The CDR3 runs 15 residues. CDR3: CASRGTGASYNEQFF. CDR3 DNA sequence: TGTGCCAGCAGGGGAACAGGGGCCTCCTACAATGAGCAGTTCTTC.

This rearrangement joins TRBV6-5 to TRBJ2-7, with TRBD1 matching over 8 bases. Germline trimming cut 4 bases from V and 1 base from J; bases unmatched to any gene: 3. There are 14 residues in the CDR3. Germline loops: CDR1 MNHEY, CDR2 SVGAGI. The CDR3 DNA sequence: TGTGCCAGCAGTTTTAGACAGGGGTCCTACGAGCAGTACTTC. Encoded protein: CASSFRQGSYEQYF.

The chain couples TRBV27 to TRBJ1-3; the D is unclear. The CDR3 length is 16 residues. With 0 bases removed from V and 0 bases from J, the gap between germline ends came to 9 bases. The germline V gene encodes CDR1 MNHEY and CDR2 SMNVEV (reference sequence). CDR3 sequence (DNA): TGTGCCAGCAGTTTATCGGCAGCGGGCTCTGGAAACACCATATATTTT. This translates into CASSLSAAGSGNTIYF.

The V gene is TRBV7-2, the J gene TRBJ2-5; 10 nucleotides align to TRBD1. V lost 3 bases to trimming and J lost 4 bases; unmatched junction nucleotides: 5. CDR3 length: 15 residues. Per germline, CDR1 SGHTA and CDR2 FQGNSA. CDR3 in amino acids: CASSLPTGGVETQYF. The CDR3 region has the DNA TGTGCCAGCAGCTTGCCGACAGGGGGCGTAGAGACCCAGTACTTC.

This rearrangement joins TRBV19 to TRBJ2-7; TRBD2 matches at 7 bases. The CDR3 is made up of 15 amino acids. V was pared by 5 bases and J by 3 bases, with 10 bases of the junction left unmatched. Germline V gives CDR1 LNHDA, CDR2 SQIVND (reference sequence). CDR3 DNA sequence: TGTGCCAGTAGTGCCTCGGGAGGACCGTTCTACGAGCAGTACTTC. Protein sequence: CASSASGGPFYEQYF.

For the CDR3, the DNA is TGTGCCAGCCTCCTTCGCTCAGGAGGGGACAATGAGCAGTTCTTC. The encoded protein is CASLLRSGGDNEQFF. This chain joins TRBV2 and TRBJ2-1, with a possible D match to TRBD2 (6 bases). Per germline, CDR1 SNHLY and CDR2 FYNNEI. Trimming stripped 8 bases from V and 5 bases from J, with 19 bases between. CDR3 size: 15 residues.

The chain joins TRBV7-2 to TRBJ1-2; D is undetermined. Trimming shortened V by 4 bases and J by 4 bases, and 10 bases separated the two germline ends. This CDR3 comprises 13 residues. Germline values: CDR1 SGHTA, CDR2 FQGNSA. The CDR3 protein is CASSSVDTYGYTF. CDR3 in DNA: TGTGCCAGCAGCTCGGTCGACACCTATGGCTACACCTTC.

Only one count was recorded for this clone. The chain recombines TRBV6-6 with TRBJ2-2, with TRBD2 matching over 10 bases. V was pared by 5 bases and J by 5 bases, with 11 bases of the junction left unmatched. The length of the CDR3 is 17 residues. In germline, CDR1 is MNHNY, CDR2 SVGAGI (reference sequence). CDR3 nucleotide sequence: TGTGCCAGCAGTCGGACCTCTAGCGGGAGTTCGACCGGGGAGCTGTTTTTT. This gives the protein CASSRTSSGSSTGELFF.

This chain uses TRBV14 with TRBJ2-1, with a possible D match to TRBD2 (6 bases). Germline V lookup: CDR1 SGHDN, CDR2 FVKESK. V dropped 0 bases and J dropped 9 bases, with 12 bases sitting between them. This CDR3 has 14 amino acids. The CDR3 loop reads CASSQDRGGSEQFF. The CDR3 DNA reads as TGTGCCAGCAGCCAAGACCGAGGAGGGAGTGAGCAGTTCTTC.

This clone was seen just once. This chain uses TRBV30 with TRBJ2-1; D remains unclear. Between the trimmed V and J ends, which lost 0 bases and 0 bases, there was a span of 12 bases. In germline, CDR1 is GTSNPN, CDR2 SVGIG (reference sequence). The CDR3 extends over 16 amino acids. CDR3 amino acids: CAWSVPPLSSYNEQFF. CDR3 DNA sequence: TGTGCCTGGAGTGTACCACCGTTGAGCTCCTACAATGAGCAGTTCTTC.

CDR3 sequence: CASSTPDSVSYEQYF. In DNA form, the CDR3 reads TGTGCCAGCAGTACTCCCGACAGTGTCTCCTACGAGCAGTACTTC. The chain uses TRBV6-2 or TRBV6-3 and TRBJ2-7; D possibly corresponds to TRBD1 (5 bases). CDR1 is MNHEY, CDR2 SVGEGT, per germline. This CDR3 comprises 15 residues. The V end lost 5 bases, the J end lost 0 bases, and 14 bases lay between the germline ends.

This chain connects TRBV3-1 (or the pseudogene TRBV3-2) to TRBJ1-1, with D possibly TRBD1 on 5 matching bases. This CDR3 has 14 amino acids. Germline CDR1 LGHDT, CDR2 YNNKEL (reference sequence). V lost 1 base to trimming and J lost 2 bases, with 8 bases between them. The CDR3 is CASSQGTLNTEAFF. The CDR3 DNA follows: TGTGCCAGCAGCCAAGGGACACTTAACACTGAAGCTTTCTTT.

This clone was seen a few times. The chain uses TRBV6-5 and TRBJ1-2; TRBD1 matches 11 bases. Germline CDR1 reads MNHEY; CDR2 reads SVGAGI. V lost 6 bases to trimming and J lost 3 bases; unmatched junction nucleotides: 3. This CDR3 region has 14 residues. The CDR3 DNA reads TGTGCCAGCAGGGGACAGGGGGTTTACTATGGCTACACCTTC. Protein product: CASRGQGVYYGYTF.

The V call is TRBV6-5, the J call TRBJ1-3; D gene uncertain. The ends were cut back, 7 bases at V and 0 bases at J, with 10 bases in the middle. The CDR3 extends over 14 amino acids. Germline V gives CDR1 MNHEY, CDR2 SVGAGI. The DNA for the CDR3 is TGTGCCAGCACCGTGGCCCCCTCTGGAAACACCATATATTTT. Translation gives CASTVAPSGNTIYF.

On this clone itself: Other DNA sequences in this specimen translate into the identical CDR3. The chain joins TRBV9 to TRBJ2-1; 9 bases map to TRBD2. V was pared by 2 bases and J by 7 bases, with 7 bases of the junction left unmatched. Looked up from germline, CDR1 is SGDLS and CDR2 is YYNGEE. The CDR3 is 15 residues long. CDR3 sequence reads: CASSVGGRARNEQFF. The CDR3 coding sequence is TGTGCCAGCAGCGTTGGCGGGAGGGCCAGGAATGAGCAGTTCTTC.

V is TRBV6-6 and J is TRBJ2-7, with D maybe TRBD2 (5 bases). Germline CDR1 MNHNY, CDR2 SVGAGI (reference sequence). CDR3 length: 13 residues. Trimming took off 6 bases at V and 0 bases at J, with 9 bases between the two ends. CDR3 nucleotide sequence: TGTGCCAGCAGGCCGGGAACCTCCTACGAGCAGTACTTC. Its protein is CASRPGTSYEQYF.

J is TRBJ2-7 and V is TRBV27, with 9 bases matching TRBD2. V gave up 4 bases and J gave up 0 bases; unmatched junction bases: 7. CDR3 length: 16 residues. Germline V lookup: CDR1 MNHEY, CDR2 SMNVEV (reference sequence). The CDR3 spells CASSSASGISSYEQYF. The DNA of the CDR3 is TGTGCCAGCAGTTCGGCTAGCGGGATCAGCTCCTACGAGCAGTACTTC.

The chain has TRBV28 and TRBJ1-4; D is uncertain. The CDR3 loop spans 15 amino acids. Between the trimmed V and J ends, which lost 1 base and 8 bases, there was a span of 14 bases. Germline loops: CDR1 MDHEN, CDR2 SYDVKM. Here the CDR3 reads CASSLYGRLGEKLFF. CDR3 bases: TGTGCCAGCAGTTTATATGGCAGGTTAGGAGAAAAACTGTTTTTT.

As regards this clone: A read error may account for a junction end that differs from germline. The chain is built from TRBV6-5 and TRBJ2-7; D possibly corresponds to TRBD2 (6 bases). The CDR3 is 15 amino acids. Per germline, CDR1 MNHEY and CDR2 SVGAGI. For the CDR3, the DNA is TGTGCCAGCAGTAACTCGGGACTTAGTGGATACGAGCAGTACTTC. As protein: CASSNSGLSGYEQYF.

The V and J genes are TRBV5-1 and TRBJ1-1; 8 bases fit TRBD1. V shed 2 bases, J shed 4 bases, and the junction held 10 bases outside the gene matches. Germline lookup yields CDR1 SGHRS and CDR2 YFSETQ. The CDR3 sequence is 16 residues long. The CDR3 sequence is CASSLRTDRAGTEAFF. The CDR3 coding sequence is TGCGCCAGCAGCTTACGAACGGACAGGGCGGGCACTGAAGCTTTCTTT.

The chain recombines TRBV19 with TRBJ1-5; weak D call: TRBD1 (6 bases). From germline, CDR1 is LNHDA and CDR2 SQIVND (reference sequence). Trimming shortened V by 2 bases and J by 4 bases, and 12 bases separated the two germline ends. The CDR3 runs to 15 residues. The CDR3 spells CASSIYSQGNQPQHF. The CDR3 DNA reads TGTGCCAGTAGTATATATTCACAGGGAAATCAGCCCCAGCATTTT.

The rearrangement links TRBV7-9 to TRBJ2-6, with 8 nucleotides matching TRBD1. After removal of 3 bases from V and 2 bases from J, the junction contained 6 bases not matched to a gene. The V gene's germline CDR1 is SEHNR and CDR2 FQNEAQ (reference sequence). There are 17 residues in the CDR3. The chain's CDR3 is CASSFQGALAGANVLTF. As DNA, the CDR3 is TGTGCCAGCAGCTTCCAGGGGGCCCTCGCTGGGGCCAACGTCCTGACTTTC.